Sequencing of this TCR beta chain was carried out in a study of response to subunit inactivated influenza vaccine. Using its own MiXCR run on the RT-PCR reads, TCRdb lists one record per CDR3 protein. The sample consists of about 240,000 distinct CDR3 sequences, over 9% of them appearing once. CDR1 is DFQATT and CDR2 is SNEGSKA in the germline V gene (reference sequence). V shed 6 bases and J shed 2 bases, with 14 bases lying between them. This CDR3 spans 13 amino acids. Sequenced here: non-naive T cells sorted from PBMCs, sampled 14 to 15 days before vaccination. This TCR came from a middle-aged man who received an inactivated influenza vaccine. The V call is TRBV20-1, the J call TRBJ2-7; D may correspond to TRBD1 or TRBD2 (5 bases each). The CDR3 sequence: CSASPGTPYEQYF. CDR3 bases: TGCAGTGCGTCTCCCGGGACCCCCTACGAGCAGTACTTC.